A single sample gave rise to the 24 T cell receptor beta chains below, sequenced in a study of breast tumors, draining lymph nodes, adjacent tissues. Axillary draining lymph nodes of breast cancer patients supplied the node samples. One entry per CDR3 protein, called by TCRdb with MiXCR from the multiplex PCR reads. The sample yields 250,000 or so distinct CDR3 sequences, 30% seen once. Material for sequencing was axillary lymph node tissue. The receptors derive from a female donor with breast cancer. Some clones in this sample may be carry-over from other donors' samples.

This clonotype was picked up many times. This rearrangement joins TRBV11-3 to TRBJ2-3; TRBD2 aligns across 9 bases. The CDR3 consists of 16 residues. With V trimmed by 5 bases and J by 4 bases, 10 bases remained unmatched. The germline V gene encodes CDR1 SGHNT and CDR2 YENEEA. This CDR3 is CASSRRSGSGSDTQYF. In DNA, the CDR3 is TGTGCCAGCAGCCGACGTAGCGGGAGTGGGTCAGATACGCAGTATTTT.

A word on this clonotype: It is unclear where the CDR3 begins or ends on the DNA, so no DNA is shown, and the CDR3 is as TCRdb lists it. The rearrangement uses TRBV7-2 and TRBJ1-5. Per germline, CDR1 SGHTA and CDR2 FQGNSA. The CDR3 spans 18 residues, counting both ends. CDR3 sequence reads: CASSLWGDSYTFGSPQHF.

Ten or more counts support this clonotype. The chain carries TRBV15 and TRBJ1-2, with D possibly being TRBD1 (6 bases). Looked up from germline, CDR1 is LNHNV and CDR2 is YYDKDF (reference sequence). With 4 bases removed from V and 0 bases from J, the gap between germline ends came to 12 bases. The CDR3 is 15 amino acids. CDR3 in amino acids: CATSKQGTPNYGYTF. CDR3 nucleotides: TGTGCCACCAGCAAACAGGGCACCCCTAACTATGGCTACACCTTC.

Comment on this clonotype: This is likely a read error, given that the CDR3 carries no conserved phenylalanine or tryptophan at its end. The DNA is omitted, as the CDR3 cannot be located on it reliably, and the CDR3 follows TCRdb's listing. J is TRBJ2-7 and V is TRBV15; TRBD1, the D gene given by the table, was not confirmed from the DNA. Germline V gene lookup returns CDR1 LNHNV and CDR2 YYDKDF (reference sequence). Inclusive of both ends, the CDR3 amounts to 9 amino acids. This CDR3 reads CATSRAEGG.

This clonotype occurred a few times. The gene calls are TRBV3-1 and TRBJ2-2; 10 nucleotides agree with TRBD2. The germline V gene encodes CDR1 LGHDT and CDR2 YNNKEL (reference sequence). The trim removed 4 bases at V and 5 bases at J, leaving 7 bases unmatched. CDR3 length: 16 residues. CDR3: CASSPRTSGITGELFF. CDR3 nucleotide sequence: TGTGCCAGCAGCCCTAGGACTAGCGGTATTACCGGGGAGCTGTTTTTT.

This clonotype was picked up many times. The chain joins TRBV19 to TRBJ1-5; D remains ambiguous. The CDR3 spans 14 residues. Trimming shortened V by 7 bases and J by 0 bases, and 10 bases separated the two germline ends. The germline V gene has CDR1 LNHDA and CDR2 SQIVND (reference sequence). CDR3 bases: TGTGCCAGTACCGAAGGGCATAGCAATCAGCCCCAGCATTTT. It yields the protein CASTEGHSNQPQHF.

This clonotype occurred many times. This chain links TRBV20-1 with TRBJ2-7, with 11 nucleotides matching TRBD1. CDR1 DFQATT and CDR2 SNEGSKA come from the germline V gene (reference sequence). V shed 4 bases, J shed 5 bases, and the junction held 7 bases outside the gene matches. CDR3 length equals 14 residues. In DNA form, the CDR3 reads TGCAGTGCTACTCGGACAGGGGGCAACAACGAGCAGTACTTC. This sequence encodes CSATRTGGNNEQYF.

This clonotype was detected many times. The genes are TRBV5-1 and TRBJ1-5; no reliable D call. Germline assignment: CDR1 SGHRS and CDR2 YFSETQ. The CDR3 is 16 amino acids. V gave up 0 bases and J gave up 4 bases, with 14 bases separating them. CDR3 nucleotide sequence: TGCGCCAGCAGCTTGGATAGAGTCCCGGGGAATCAGCCCCAGCATTTT. Amino acids: CASSLDRVPGNQPQHF.

This clonotype was seen a single time. Possible read error: a much larger clone is one base away. The rearrangement joins TRBV11-2 to TRBJ2-7; maybe TRBD2 (6 bases). Trimming stripped 1 base from V and 2 bases from J, with 18 bases between. The CDR3 has 17 amino acids. CDR1 and CDR2 from the germline V gene are SGHAT and FQNNGV. The CDR3 nucleotides read TGTGCCAGCAGCTTAGGAGGTTCCACTAGCCCTACCTACGAGCAGTACTTC. Translated: CASSLGGSTSPTYEQYF.

This clonotype was found many times. DNA for the CDR3: TGTGCCAGCAGTGTCCTACGGGAAAGCTCCTACGAGCAGTACTTC. Its translation: CASSVLRESSYEQYF. The gene calls are TRBV2 and TRBJ2-7; perhaps TRBD2 as D (5 bases). V was clipped by 4 bases and J by 0 bases, with 13 bases between them. The CDR3 consists of 15 residues. CDR1 and CDR2 (germline): SNHLY, FYNNEI.

In regard to this clonotype: At one end the junction does not follow the germline gene, possibly because of a read error. The rearrangement joins TRBV7-2 to TRBJ1-6, with TRBD1 matching 9 bases. Germline assignment: CDR1 SGHTA and CDR2 FQGNSA. The CDR3 totals 12 residues. CDR3 bases: TGTGCCAGCAGCTTAGACAGGGGGCGCGGGGCTTTT. Its protein product is CASSLDRGRGAF.

This clonotype was seen at least ten times. The rearrangement joins TRBV19 to TRBJ1-5; 7 positions match TRBD1. The CDR3 loop spans 15 amino acids. Trimming at V came to 0 bases and at J to 2 bases, leaving 1 base not matched to a gene. Germline CDR1 LNHDA, CDR2 SQIVND (reference sequence). The CDR3 sequence is CASSIDGQGNQPQHF. The CDR3 coding sequence is TGTGCCAGTAGTATAGACGGACAGGGCAATCAGCCCCAGCATTTT.

This clonotype was found many times. The rearrangement links TRBV9 to TRBJ2-3, with unresolved D. Germline values: CDR1 SGDLS, CDR2 YYNGEE. This CDR3 spans 12 amino acids. V shed 3 bases and J shed 3 bases, with 5 bases lying between them. This CDR3 is CASSAPTDTQYF. For the CDR3, the DNA is TGTGCCAGCAGCGCCCCGACAGATACGCAGTATTTT. Full variable domain (outside the CDR3, taken from reference TRBV9 and TRBJ2-3): DSGVTQTPKHLITATGQRVTLRCSPRSGDLSVYWYQQSLDQGLQFLIQYYNGEERAKGNILERFSAQQFPDLHSELNLSSLELGDSALYFCASSAPTDTQYFGPGTRLTVL.

This clonotype was seen a handful of times. The gene calls are TRBV13 and TRBJ2-1; D gene unclear. The CDR3 length is 12 residues. Between the trimmed V and J ends, which lost 5 bases and 4 bases, there was a span of 6 bases. Looked up from germline, CDR1 is PRHDT and CDR2 is FYEKMQ (reference sequence). Written as DNA, the CDR3 is TGTGCCAGCAGCCGCAGGTACAATGAGCAGTTCTTC. It yields the protein CASSRRYNEQFF.

This clonotype was recorded only once. The germline gene is not matched at one end of the junction; a read error may be the cause. V and J are TRBV7-9 and TRBJ1-4; D gene ambiguous. Germline V gene data show CDR1 as SEHNR and CDR2 as FQNEAQ (reference sequence). The CDR3 totals 15 residues. The CDR3 DNA reads TGTGCCAGCGGCTTACTCTCCGCAACTAATGAAAAACTGTTTTTT. Translating gives CASGLLSATNEKLFF. Combining the CDR3 with reference TRBV7-9 and TRBJ1-4 gives the whole variable domain DTGVSQNPRHKITKRGQNVTFRCDPISEHNRLYWYRQTLGQGPEFLTYFQNEAQLEKSRLLSDRFSAERPKGSFSTLEIQRTEQGDSAMYLCASGLLSATNEKLFFGSGTQLSVL.

This clonotype showed up just a few times. A much more abundant neighbour one base away suggests this may be a read error. The conserved phenylalanine or tryptophan normally closing the CDR3 is absent here, so this likely arose from a read error. This chain uses TRBV7-9 with TRBJ2-1; D unclear. CDR1 and CDR2 from the germline V gene are SEHNR and FQNEAQ (reference sequence). CDR3 length: 14 amino acids. Trimming cost V 3 bases and J 3 bases, with 9 bases left between them. CDR3 sequence: CASSFPRNYNEQFL. CDR3 bases: TGTGCCAGCAGCTTTCCCAGGAACTACAATGAGCAGTTCCTC.

There are a few counts of this clonotype. Sequence at one end of the junction differs from germline and may be a read error. The chain couples TRBV5-6 to TRBJ2-7; D possibly corresponds to TRBD2 (5 bases). In germline, CDR1 is SGHDT, CDR2 YYEEEE. The CDR3 is 12 amino acids. The CDR3: CASSLGGSEQHF. CDR3 sequence (DNA): TGTGCCAGCAGCTTGGGCGGGTCCGAGCAGCACTTC.

This clonotype was seen ten or more times. The chain recombines TRBV12-3 or TRBV12-4 with TRBJ1-5; TRBD1 is a possible D gene (5 bases). Trimming took 6 bases from V and 6 from J, leaving 12 bases between them. The CDR3 has 13 amino acids. Here the CDR3 reads CASRGDLSQPQHF. CDR3 coding DNA: TGTGCCAGCAGGGGGGACCTTAGTCAGCCCCAGCATTTT.

Regarding this clonotype: Its ends do not fully match the called genes, so a read error is possible. V usage is TRBV3-1 and J usage is TRBJ2-7; TRBD1 aligns across 8 bases. Germline V lookup: CDR1 LGHDT, CDR2 YNNKEL (reference sequence). The CDR3 contains 14 residues. CDR3 nucleotides: TGTGCCAGCAGCCGGGGCGACAGGGGATACGAGCGGTACTTC. Protein: CASSRGDRGYERYF.

On this clonotype: Its ends do not fully match the called genes, so a read error is possible. This chain uses TRBV20-1 with TRBJ2-7; a weak D match, TRBD1 (6 bases). The CDR3 is 14 residues long. Germline CDR1 reads DFQATT; CDR2 reads SNEGSKA (reference sequence). CDR3 bases: TGCAGTGCCAGCGGCGTCAGGGGTTCCTCCGAGCAGTACTTC. The encoded protein is CSASGVRGSSEQYF.

At least ten counts were recorded for this clonotype. This chain connects TRBV12-3 or TRBV12-4 to TRBJ2-7; D is unclear. Trimming stripped 1 base from V and 3 bases from J, with 7 bases between. The CDR3 length is 13 residues. The CDR3 coding sequence is TGTGCCAGCAGTTTAGTTAAGGGCTACGAGCAGTACTTC. Its protein is CASSLVKGYEQYF.

In its sample, this clonotype was seen many times. This chain joins TRBV18 and TRBJ1-6; TRBD1 matches at 7 bases. Germline CDR1 KGHSH, CDR2 LQKENI. The V segment lost 4 bases and the J segment 7 bases; nucleotides outside the gene matches: 1. The CDR3 extends over 13 amino acids. The CDR3 DNA reads as TGTGCCAGCTCACGGGACAGCAATTCACCCCTCCACTTT. The encoded protein is CASSRDSNSPLHF.

The V and J genes are TRBV24-1 and TRBJ2-1, with unresolved D. V gave up 2 bases and J gave up 2 bases, with 15 bases separating them. CDR1 is KGHDR, CDR2 SFDVKD, per germline. This CDR3 has 17 amino acids. This CDR3 is CATSDYPGRVAYNEQFF. The DNA for the CDR3 is TGTGCCACCAGTGATTACCCTGGACGGGTCGCCTACAATGAGCAGTTCTTC.

The chain links TRBV7-8 to TRBJ2-2; D possibly corresponds to TRBD1 (5 bases). Germline lookup yields CDR1 SGHVS and CDR2 FQNEAQ. Trimming left V 1 base short and J 7 bases short, with 10 bases between. This CDR3 comprises 14 residues. The DNA for the CDR3 is TGTGCCAGCAGCTTAGGACAGAACTACGGGGAGCTGTTTTTT. It specifies CASSLGQNYGELFF. Full variable domain (outside the CDR3, taken from reference TRBV7-8 and TRBJ2-2): GAGVSQSPRYKVAKRGQDVALRCDPISGHVSLFWYQQALGQGPEFLTYFQNEAQLDKSGLPSDRFFAERPEGSVSTLKIQRTQQEDSAVYLCASSLGQNYGELFFGEGSRLTVL.